Below, 21 T cell receptor beta chains from the same sample are listed, as sequenced in a study of molecular identifiers for immune sequencing clone quantification. Using its own MiXCR run on the PCR reads, TCRdb lists one record per CDR3 protein. The repertoire consists of under 650,000 distinct CDR3 sequences, with 20% occurring once and the leading ten covering 0.85%. The sequenced sample was naive CD8+ T cells from blood, with Jurkat cell RNA spiked in. Subset defined: FACS-sorted CD8+CD4-CCR7+CD45RA+ naive T cells. These receptors all come from a human donor in good health. Some libraries in this study had Jurkat cell RNA spiked in.

A word on this clonotype: The final CDR3 position lacks the conserved phenylalanine or tryptophan, pointing to a likely read error. This chain links TRBV7-9 with TRBJ2-3, with D tentatively TRBD1 or TRBD2 (5 bases each). V lost 7 bases and J lost 0, with 11 bases in between. This CDR3 has 14 amino acids. CDR1 is SEHNR and CDR2 is FQNEAQ in the germline V gene (reference sequence). In nucleotides, the CDR3 is TGTGCCAGCATCCGGGGCCTTAGCACAGATACGCAGTATTAT. Residues: CASIRGLSTDTQYY.

The CDR3 loop reads CASSQGTFNPGNTIYF. CDR3 bases: TGTGCCAGCAGCCAGGGGACTTTCAACCCTGGAAACACCATATATTTT. V gene TRBV3-1 combines with J gene TRBJ1-3; TRBD1 might be the D (5 bases). Trimming cost V 3 bases and J 2 bases, with 14 bases left between them. The length of the CDR3 is 16 residues. CDR1 is LGHDT and CDR2 is YNNKEL in the germline V gene (reference sequence).

This clonotype was picked up many times. CDR3: CAISEGGRAVYEQYF. CDR3 bases: TGTGCCATCAGTGAAGGCGGGAGGGCCGTTTACGAGCAGTACTTC. The chain links TRBV10-3 to TRBJ2-7; 9 positions agree with TRBD2. Germline V gene sequence: CDR1 ENHRY, CDR2 SYGVKD. The CDR3 totals 15 residues. J gave up 4 bases and V 3 bases, and 7 bases lay outside the gene matches.

On this clonotype itself: A much bigger clone sits one base away, suggesting this may be a read error. This chain joins TRBV6-5 and TRBJ2-7; 7 bases match TRBD1. Germline CDR1 and CDR2: MNHEY and SVGAGI. The CDR3 spans 15 residues. The CDR3 coding sequence is TGTGCCAGCAGTTCAGACAGGGCAGCATCCTACGGGCAGTACTTC. Its protein product is CASSSDRAASYGQYF.

The chain joins TRBV7-9 to TRBJ2-1; tentatively, D is TRBD1 (5 bases). Germline values: CDR1 SEHNR, CDR2 FQNEAQ (reference sequence). Trimming took off 5 bases at V and 4 bases at J, with 9 bases between the two ends. This CDR3 is built from 13 residues. CDR3 in DNA: TGTGCCAGCAGCGAGACAGCTTACAATGAGCAGTTCTTC. As protein: CASSETAYNEQFF.

Many counts were recorded for this clonotype. The chain couples TRBV7-9 to TRBJ1-3; 7 nucleotides line up with TRBD1. V lost 6 bases and J lost 8; bases outside the gene matches: 7. The CDR3 loop spans 13 amino acids. Per the germline V gene, CDR1 is SEHNR and CDR2 is FQNEAQ (reference sequence). The chain's CDR3 is CASRTGTVDTIYF. CDR3 DNA: TGTGCCAGCAGAACCGGGACAGTGGACACCATATATTTT.

This clonotype was observed many times. The chain couples TRBV3-1 to TRBJ1-1; D remains unclear. Looked up from germline, CDR1 is LGHDT and CDR2 is YNNKEL (reference sequence). V was cut by 0 bases and J by 7 bases, with 18 bases left in between. The CDR3 has 16 residues. CDR3 residues: CASSQDYQEARGEAFF. The CDR3 nucleotides are TGTGCCAGCAGCCAAGATTATCAGGAGGCGCGGGGTGAAGCTTTCTTT.

At least ten counts were recorded for this clonotype. V gene TRBV6-2 or TRBV6-3 combines with J gene TRBJ1-1, with D possibly TRBD1 on 5 matching bases. Looked up from germline, CDR1 is MNHEY and CDR2 is SVGEGT. CDR3 length equals 13 residues. V gave up 2 bases and J gave up 7 bases, with 11 bases separating them. The DNA for the CDR3 is TGTGCCAGCAGTTACGGGACCCACTTTGAAGCTTTCTTT. The encoded protein is CASSYGTHFEAFF.

This clonotype was observed many times. V is TRBV25-1 and J is TRBJ2-7, with a weak D call TRBD1 (5 bases). The CDR3 contains 13 residues. Germline CDR1 is MGHDK and CDR2 is SYGVNS. V dropped 9 bases and J dropped 2 bases, with 14 bases sitting between them. This CDR3 reads CARETVKTYEQYF. DNA for the CDR3: TGTGCCAGAGAGACAGTAAAAACCTACGAGCAGTACTTC.

There are many counts of this clonotype. The genes are TRBV5-4 and TRBJ2-7; D might be TRBD1 (6 bases). The ends were cut back, 5 bases at V and 0 bases at J, with 12 bases in the middle. Germline V lookup: CDR1 SGHNT, CDR2 YYREEE (reference sequence). This CDR3 region has 14 residues. The CDR3 sequence is CASSDGQYSYEQYF. The CDR3 DNA follows: TGTGCCAGCAGTGACGGACAGTACTCCTACGAGCAGTACTTC.

This sequence joins TRBV13 and TRBJ2-5, with 7 positions matching TRBD1. V lost 1 base to trimming and J lost 5 bases; unmatched junction nucleotides: 7. CDR3 length: 15 amino acids. The V gene's germline CDR1 is PRHDT and CDR2 FYEKMQ (reference sequence). CDR3 residues: CASSLEGARVETQYF. The CDR3 DNA follows: TGTGCCAGCAGCTTAGAGGGGGCGAGGGTTGAGACCCAGTACTTC. The entire variable domain, with the rest obtained from reference TRBV13 and TRBJ2-5, is as follows: AAGVIQSPRHLIKEKRETATLKCYPIPRHDTVYWYQQGPGQDPQFLISFYEKMQSDKGSIPDRFSAQQFSDYHSELNMSSLELGDSALYFCASSLEGARVETQYFGPGTRLLVL.

This clonotype was seen repeatedly, ten times or more. This chain links TRBV4-3 with TRBJ1-1; D call uncertain. Looked up from germline, CDR1 is LGHNA and CDR2 is YSLEER. V was pared by 3 bases and J by 2 bases, with 7 bases between. This CDR3 region has 13 residues. The CDR3 is CASSQGPNTEAFF. In DNA, the CDR3 is TGCGCCAGCAGCCAGGGCCCAAACACTGAAGCTTTCTTT.

With regard to this clonotype: This may be a read error, as it is one base from a much larger clone. The chain carries TRBV5-1 and TRBJ2-7; 7 bases are a match to TRBD2. CDR1 and CDR2 (germline): SGHRS, YFSETQ. CDR3 length equals 14 residues. For the CDR3, the DNA is TGCGCCCGCAGCTCCGGGACTATATCCTACGAGCAGTACTTC. Translation: CARSSGTISYEQYF.

As for this clonotype: A much larger clone is a single base away; this may be a read error. The chain links TRBV10-1 to TRBJ2-7, with D tentatively TRBD1 or TRBD2 (5 bases each). The CDR3 has 14 residues. Looked up from germline, CDR1 is WNHNN and CDR2 is SYGVQD (reference sequence). The V end lost 6 bases, the J end lost 4 bases, and 16 bases lay between the germline ends. CDR3 sequence: CASRNGTPWYEQYF. Here the CDR3 DNA reads TGCGCCAGCAGAAACGGGACCCCTTGGTACGAGCAGTACTTC.

Many counts were recorded for this clonotype. The V call is TRBV6-6, the J call TRBJ2-1; 12 nucleotides align to TRBD2. Germline-derived CDR1 and CDR2 are MNHNY and SVGAGI (reference sequence). V lost 5 bases and J lost 4; bases outside the gene matches: 9. This CDR3 spans 17 amino acids. The CDR3 protein is CASSLTTSGSLYNEQFF. In nucleotides, the CDR3 is TGTGCCAGCAGTCTTACGACTAGCGGGAGTCTATACAATGAGCAGTTCTTC.

This clonotype was seen many times. The gene calls are TRBV13 and TRBJ1-1; D is unresolved. There are 11 residues in the CDR3. Germline assignment: CDR1 PRHDT and CDR2 FYEKMQ (reference sequence). The V and J ends lost 2 bases and 7 bases respectively, with 5 bases between them. CDR3 sequence (DNA): TGTGCCAGCAGCTTAAGGAGTGAAGCTTTCTTT. Its translation is CASSLRSEAFF.

The chain employs TRBV7-9 and TRBJ2-1, with D perhaps TRBD2 (7 bases). Trimming cost V 5 bases and J 8 bases, with 16 bases left between them. The CDR3 is made up of 14 amino acids. From germline, CDR1 is SEHNR and CDR2 FQNEAQ (reference sequence). The CDR3 protein is CASSQGEGGDEQFF. The CDR3 nucleotides are TGTGCCAGCAGCCAAGGGGAGGGGGGCGATGAGCAGTTCTTC.

With respect to this clonotype: This may come from a read error, since a much larger clone is one base off. This rearrangement joins TRBV11-2 to TRBJ2-7; possibly TRBD1 for D (5 bases). Trimming removed 5 bases at V and 5 bases at J, with 19 bases between. CDR1 is SGHAT and CDR2 is FQNNGV in the germline V gene. This CDR3 spans 15 amino acids. The CDR3 DNA sequence: TGTGCCAGCAGCCCAGCAGACAGAGTATCCCACGAGCAGTACTTC. This encodes CASSPADRVSHEQYF.

This clonotype was seen at least ten times. The chain uses TRBV29-1 and TRBJ1-2; D is possibly TRBD1 (6 bases). The CDR3 is 16 amino acids. V was shortened by 0 bases and J by 7 bases, with 21 bases between the two germline ends. Germline V gene sequence: CDR1 SQVTM, CDR2 ANQGSEA. Here the CDR3 reads CSVEDPGGRNYGGYTF. The CDR3 DNA is TGCAGCGTTGAAGATCCGGGGGGCAGGAACTATGGTGGCTACACCTTC.

With respect to this clonotype: This could be a read error, since a much larger clone is one nucleotide away. The V and J genes are TRBV27 and TRBJ1-5; tentatively, D is TRBD1 (5 bases). The germline V gene has CDR1 MNHEY and CDR2 SMNVEV (reference sequence). This CDR3 has 17 amino acids. DNA for the CDR3: TGTGCCAGCAGTTCATTGAGGGGTCAATATAGCAATCAGCCCCAGCGTTTT. It encodes CASSSLRGQYSNQPQRF.

This chain uses TRBV10-3 with TRBJ1-5, with a possible D match to TRBD1 (6 bases). The CDR3 totals 13 residues. From germline, CDR1 is ENHRY and CDR2 SYGVKD. Trimming removed 8 bases at V and 6 bases at J, with 14 bases between. Here the CDR3 reads CAIGGGAVQPQHF. CDR3 coding DNA: TGTGCCATCGGGGGGGGGGCAGTTCAGCCCCAGCATTTT.